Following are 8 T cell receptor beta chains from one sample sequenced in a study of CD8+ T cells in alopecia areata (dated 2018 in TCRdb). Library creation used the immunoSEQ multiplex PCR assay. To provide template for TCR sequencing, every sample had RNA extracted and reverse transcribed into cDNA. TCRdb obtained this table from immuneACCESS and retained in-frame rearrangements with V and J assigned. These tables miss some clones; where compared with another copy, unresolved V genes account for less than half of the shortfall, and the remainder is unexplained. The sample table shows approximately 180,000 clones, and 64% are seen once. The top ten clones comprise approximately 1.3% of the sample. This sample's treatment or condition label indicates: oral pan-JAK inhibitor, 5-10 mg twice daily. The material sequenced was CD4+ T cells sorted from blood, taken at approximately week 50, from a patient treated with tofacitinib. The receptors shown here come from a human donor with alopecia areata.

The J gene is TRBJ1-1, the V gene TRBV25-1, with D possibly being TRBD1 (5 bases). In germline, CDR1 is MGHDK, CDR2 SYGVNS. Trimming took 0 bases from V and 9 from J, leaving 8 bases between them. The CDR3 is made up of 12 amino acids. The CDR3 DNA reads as TGTGCCAGCAGTGAATATGACAGCCAAGCTTTCTTT. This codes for CASSEYDSQAFF.

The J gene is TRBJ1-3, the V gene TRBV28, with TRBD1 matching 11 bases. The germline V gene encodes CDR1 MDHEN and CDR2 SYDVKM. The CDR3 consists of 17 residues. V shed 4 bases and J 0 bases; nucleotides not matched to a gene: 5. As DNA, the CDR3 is TGTGCCAGCAGTTGGGGGACAGGGGGGAACTCTGGAAACACCATATATTTT. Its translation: CASSWGTGGNSGNTIYF.

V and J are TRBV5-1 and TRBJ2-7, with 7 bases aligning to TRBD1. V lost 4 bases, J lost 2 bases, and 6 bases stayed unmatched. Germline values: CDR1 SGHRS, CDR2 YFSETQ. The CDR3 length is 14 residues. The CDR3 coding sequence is TGCGCCAGCAGCGTTAGGACAGGACCCTACGAGCAGTACTTC. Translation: CASSVRTGPYEQYF.

The CDR3 reads CASSLARTPTGELFF. The CDR3 coding sequence is TGTGCCAGCAGCTTAGCGCGGACTCCGACCGGGGAGCTGTTTTTT. The V gene is TRBV7-6, the J gene TRBJ2-2; TRBD2 might be the D (5 bases). Trimming pared 0 bases from V and 5 bases from J, leaving 10 bases between. CDR3 length equals 15 residues. CDR1 is SGHVS and CDR2 is FNYEAQ in the germline V gene.

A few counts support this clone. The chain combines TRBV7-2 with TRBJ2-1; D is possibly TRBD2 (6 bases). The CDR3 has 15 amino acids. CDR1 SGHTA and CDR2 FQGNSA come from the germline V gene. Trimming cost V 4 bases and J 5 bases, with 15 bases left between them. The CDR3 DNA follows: TGTGCCAGCAGCTCTGCGGAGGGAAACCACAATGAGCAGTTCTTC. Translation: CASSSAEGNHNEQFF.

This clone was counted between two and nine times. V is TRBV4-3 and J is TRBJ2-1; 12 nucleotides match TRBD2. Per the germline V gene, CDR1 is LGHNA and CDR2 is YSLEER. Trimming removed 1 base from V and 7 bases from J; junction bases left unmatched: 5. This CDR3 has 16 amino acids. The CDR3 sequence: CASSQGLAGGINEQFF. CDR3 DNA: TGCGCCAGCAGCCAAGGGCTAGCGGGGGGGATTAATGAGCAGTTCTTC.

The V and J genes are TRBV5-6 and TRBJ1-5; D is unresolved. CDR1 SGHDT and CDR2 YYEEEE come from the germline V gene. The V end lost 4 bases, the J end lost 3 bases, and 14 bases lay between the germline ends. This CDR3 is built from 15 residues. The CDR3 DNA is TGTGCCAGCAGCCACCAGGCGGGTAACAATCAGCCCCAGCATTTT. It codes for CASSHQAGNNQPQHF.

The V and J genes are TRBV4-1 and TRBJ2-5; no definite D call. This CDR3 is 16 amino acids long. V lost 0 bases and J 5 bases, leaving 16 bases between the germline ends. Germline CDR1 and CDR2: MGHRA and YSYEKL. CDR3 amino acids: CASSQDLPGLGETQYF. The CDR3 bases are TGCGCCAGCAGCCAAGACCTACCGGGTCTTGGGGAGACCCAGTACTTC.